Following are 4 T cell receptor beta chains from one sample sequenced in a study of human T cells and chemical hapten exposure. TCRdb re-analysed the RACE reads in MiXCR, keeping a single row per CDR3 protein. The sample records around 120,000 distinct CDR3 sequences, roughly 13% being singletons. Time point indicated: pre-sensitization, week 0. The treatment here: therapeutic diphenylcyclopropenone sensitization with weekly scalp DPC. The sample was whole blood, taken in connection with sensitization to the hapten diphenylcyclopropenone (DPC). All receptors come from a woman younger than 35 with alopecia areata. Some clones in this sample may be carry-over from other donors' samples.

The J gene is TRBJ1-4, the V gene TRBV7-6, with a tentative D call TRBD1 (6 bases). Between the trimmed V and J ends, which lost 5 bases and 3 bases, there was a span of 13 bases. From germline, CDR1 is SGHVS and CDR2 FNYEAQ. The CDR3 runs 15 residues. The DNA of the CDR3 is TGTGCCAGCAGCCCGGACAGACCCCCTAATGAAAAACTGTTTTTT. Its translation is CASSPDRPPNEKLFF.

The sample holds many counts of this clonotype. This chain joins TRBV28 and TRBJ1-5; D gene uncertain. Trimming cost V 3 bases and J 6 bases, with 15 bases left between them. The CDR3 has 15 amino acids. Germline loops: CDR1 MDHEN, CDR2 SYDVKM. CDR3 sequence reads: CASSLAGGIRQPQHF. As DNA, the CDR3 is TGTGCCAGCAGTTTGGCAGGAGGGATTCGTCAGCCCCAGCATTTT. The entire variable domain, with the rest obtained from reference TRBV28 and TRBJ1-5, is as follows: DVKVTQSSRYLVKRTGEKVFLECVQDMDHENMFWYRQDPGLGLRLIYFSYDVKMKEKGDIPEGYSVSREKKERFSLILESASTNQTSMYLCASSLAGGIRQPQHFGDGTRLSIL.

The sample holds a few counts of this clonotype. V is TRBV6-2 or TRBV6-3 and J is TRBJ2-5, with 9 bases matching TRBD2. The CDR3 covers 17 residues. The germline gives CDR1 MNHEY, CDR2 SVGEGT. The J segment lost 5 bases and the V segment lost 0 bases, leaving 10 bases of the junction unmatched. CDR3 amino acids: CASSYSGWRGGRETQYF. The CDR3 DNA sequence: TGTGCCAGCAGTTACTCGGGCTGGCGGGGGGGCCGGGAGACCCAGTACTTC.

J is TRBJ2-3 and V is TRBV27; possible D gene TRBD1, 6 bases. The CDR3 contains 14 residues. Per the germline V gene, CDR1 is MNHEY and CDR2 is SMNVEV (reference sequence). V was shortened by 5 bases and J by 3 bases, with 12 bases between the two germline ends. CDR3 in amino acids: CASSRQVTTDTQYF. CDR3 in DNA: TGTGCCAGCAGTCGACAGGTAACGACAGATACGCAGTATTTT.